A selection of T cell receptor beta chains follows, all from one sample in a study of blood T cell repertoires in COVID-19. Method: immunoSEQ multiplex PCR; TCRdb's copy keeps in-frame clones and lacks some. Among fewer than 80,000 clones, roughly 89% were seen once, and the ten largest hold 5% to 6.5%. The sample taken for sequencing was peripheral blood. The origin of the receptors is a man aged 45-60 years with acute or convalescent COVID-19. The CDR3 runs from the conserved cysteine through the conserved F or W. Each record gives: J gene, V gene, D gene, clone size, CDR3 DNA, CDR3 protein. A D gene is named only where the DNA matches it firmly. For some rows the clone size is stated as once, few or many, or as a class when expanded; others skip it.

>TRBJ1-5|TRBV10-3|TRBD1|NA
TGTGCCATCAGCACGACAGGGGGCAGTGGACAGCCCCAGCATTTT
CAISTTGGSGQPQHF
>TRBJ2-3|TRBV15|NA|NA
TGTGCCACCAGCAGGCGTCGGGACCGGTCTACAGGGACGCAGTATTTT
CATSRRRDRSTGTQYF
>TRBJ2-3|TRBV4-3|TRBD2|few
TGCGCCAGCAGCCAAGATCTAGCGGGAGTCACAGATACGCAGTATTTT
CASSQDLAGVTDTQYF
>TRBJ1-4|TRBV29-1|NA|NA
TGCAGCGTTGAAACTCCGAGGGCTGAAAAACTGTTTTTT
CSVETPRAEKLFF
>TRBJ2-7|TRBV12-5|TRBD1|NA
TGTGCTAGTGGTTCAACCTATACAGGGGGAGAAGTGAACTTC
CASGSTYTGGEVNF
>TRBJ2-7|TRBV6-6|NA|NA
TGTGCCAGCAGCCGGACTACTCGCTACGAGCAGTACTTC
CASSRTTRYEQYF
>TRBJ2-5|TRBV7-8|NA|NA
TGTGCCAGCAGCTTAGGAGGCCGAGGAGACGAGACCCAGTACTTC
CASSLGGRGDETQYF
>TRBJ2-2|TRBV19|TRBD1|NA
TGTGCCAGTAGTCCGGGACAGGGCGGAACCGGGGAGCTGTTTTTT
CASSPGQGGTGELFF
>TRBJ1-5|TRBV19|TRBD1|NA
TGTGCCAGTAGTACGACAGGGGGCGCGAATCAGCCCCAGCATTTT
CASSTTGGANQPQHF
>TRBJ2-1|TRBV19|NA|NA
TGTGCCAGTAGTCCTCGACTAGTTTACAATGAGCAGTTCTTC
CASSPRLVYNEQFF
>TRBJ2-3|TRBV15|NA|NA
TGTGCCACCAGCAGAGCCGGGGTTGATACGCAGTATTTT
CATSRAGVDTQYF
>TRBJ2-7|TRBV12-5|TRBD1|NA
TGTGCTATTGGGACAGGGGCCAACCTATACGAGCAGTACTTC
CAIGTGANLYEQYF
>TRBJ2-5|TRBV11-3|NA|NA
TGTGCCAGCAGGAGACGCGGGTCGGAGACCCAGTACTTC
CASRRRGSETQYF
>TRBJ2-5|TRBV5-1|NA|NA
TGCGCCAGCAGCTTGGAGGGGGGGAGAGAGACCCAGTACTTC
CASSLEGGRETQYF
>TRBJ2-7|TRBV30|TRBD1|NA
TGTGCCTGGACCCCTACAGGGGGACTTTACGAGCAGTACTTC
CAWTPTGGLYEQYF
>TRBJ1-2|TRBV12-3/TRBV12-4|NA|NA
TGTGCCAGCAGCTTCGACAGATTCTATGGCTACACCTTC
CASSFDRFYGYTF
>TRBJ2-3|TRBV9|TRBD2|NA
TGTGCCAGCAGCGCTGGGACTAGCGGGAGAACAGATACGCAGTATTTT
CASSAGTSGRTDTQYF
>TRBJ2-5|TRBV15|TRBD1|NA
TGTGCCACCAGCAGAGTGGGCCTGGGACAGAAAGAGACCCAGTACTTC
CATSRVGLGQKETQYF
>TRBJ1-3|TRBV5-4|NA|few
TGTGCCAGCAGCCTCCCGGAGGGGCGGACCATATATTTT
CASSLPEGRTIYF
>TRBJ2-2|TRBV7-2|TRBD2|NA
TGTGCCAGCAGCTTAGAACTAGCGGCGAACACCGGGGAGCTGTTTTTT
CASSLELAANTGELFF
>TRBJ2-7|TRBV7-8|TRBD2|NA
TGTGCCAGCAGCTTATTCGGGGGGGGCTACGAGCAGTACTTC
CASSLFGGGYEQYF
>TRBJ2-1|TRBV6-5|NA|NA
TGTGCCAGCAGTACCCGACTAGTTGAGCAGTTCTTC
CASSTRLVEQFF
>TRBJ1-2|TRBV9|NA|NA
TGTGCCAGCAGCTTACCTAGGGATACAGGAGCTAACTATGGCTACACCTTC
CASSLPRDTGANYGYTF
>TRBJ1-1|TRBV6-5|NA|NA
TGTGCCAGCAGGAACATCCATCCTCGGGGAACTGAAGCTTTCTTT
CASRNIHPRGTEAFF
>TRBJ2-1|TRBV7-6|TRBD1|NA
TGTGCCAGCAGCTACCCCAGACAGGGGAGGAATGAGCAGTTCTTC
CASSYPRQGRNEQFF
>TRBJ2-1|TRBV11-2|NA|NA
TGTGCCAGCAGCTTAGTACGAGCAGGGGATGAGCAGTTCTTC
CASSLVRAGDEQFF
>TRBJ2-7|TRBV19|NA|NA
TGTGCCAGTAGCCGAGCGGCACCTACCTACGAGCAGTACTTC
CASSRAAPTYEQYF
>TRBJ2-5|TRBV9|NA|NA
TGTGCCAGCAGCCTGTCCGGGCAAGAGACCCAGTACTTC
CASSLSGQETQYF
>TRBJ2-5|TRBV19|NA|NA
TGTGCCAGTAGTATTAGCTCTTGGGAGACCCAGTACTTC
CASSISSWETQYF
>TRBJ2-3|TRBV7-9|TRBD2|NA
TGTGCCAGCAGCCCCAGCGGGGGCACAGATACGCAGTATTTT
CASSPSGGTDTQYF
>TRBJ1-3|TRBV3-1/TRBV3-2|TRBD1|NA
TGTGCCAGCAGCCAACGGTCCGGGACAGGGTTCAACACCATATATTTT
CASSQRSGTGFNTIYF
>TRBJ2-7|TRBV7-2|TRBD2|NA
TGTGCCAGCAGCTTAGCTAGAAAGGCCGGGACTAGCGGGAGTCAGGGGACCTACGAGCAGTACTTC
CASSLARKAGTSGSQGTYEQYF
>TRBJ2-2|TRBV12-5|TRBD1|NA
TGTGCTAGTGGTTTGGGTGACAGGGTCGACACCGGGGAGCTGTTTTTT
CASGLGDRVDTGELFF
>TRBJ2-7|TRBV6-4|TRBD1|NA
TGTGCCGCCTCGAACAGGGGGCAGAGAAACGAGCAGTACTTC
CAASNRGQRNEQYF
>TRBJ2-1|TRBV19|TRBD2|NA
TGTGCCAGTAGTGTTCAACCGGGACTAGCGGGCAATGAGCAGTTCTTC
CASSVQPGLAGNEQFF
>TRBJ2-1|TRBV3-1/TRBV3-2|NA|NA
TGTGCCAGCAGCCAGGGCTGTGGGTCTAGCGATGAGAATGAGCAGTTCTTC
CASSQGCGSSDENEQFF
>TRBJ2-2|TRBV7-2|NA|NA
TGTGCCAGCACCCCGACTAGCACCGGGGAGCTGTTTTTT
CASTPTSTGELFF
>TRBJ2-5|TRBV28|NA|NA
TGTGCCAGCAGTTGGCAGGGGAGAGAGACCCAGTACTTC
CASSWQGRETQYF
>TRBJ2-3|TRBV2|TRBD2|NA
TGTGCCAGCAGCGAGGCCGCTAGCGGGAGTTCGTCAGATACGCAGTATTTT
CASSEAASGSSSDTQYF
>TRBJ2-7|TRBV28|TRBD2|NA
TGTGCCAGCAGTTCACTAGCGGGAGGAGGCTACGAGCAGTACTTC
CASSSLAGGGYEQYF
>TRBJ2-3|TRBV7-6|TRBD2|NA
TGTGCCAGCAGCGGGGGACTAGCGGGAGGAACGGGTACGCAGTATTTT
CASSGGLAGGTGTQYF
>TRBJ1-6|TRBV5-1|NA|NA
TGCGCCAGCAGCTTCCCGGACTTCAATTCACCCCTCCACTTT
CASSFPDFNSPLHF
>TRBJ1-5|TRBV30|NA|once
TGTGCCTGGAGTGACAGAGACAATCAGCCCCAGCATTTT
CAWSDRDNQPQHF
>TRBJ2-3|TRBV11-3|NA|NA
TGTGCCAGCAGCTTGGGCAGGAGCACAGATACGCAGTATTTT
CASSLGRSTDTQYF
>TRBJ2-1|TRBV6-2/TRBV6-3|NA|NA
TGTGCCAGCAGTTTACTGATCCGTGAGCAGTTCTTC
CASSLLIREQFF
>TRBJ2-1|TRBV5-1|NA|NA
TGCGCCAGCAGCTGGGACTCGAACAATGAGCAGTTCTTC
CASSWDSNNEQFF
>TRBJ2-7|TRBV6-5|TRBD2|NA
TGTGCCAGCAGTTACAAAGGGTCACTAGCGGGCTACGAGCAGTACTTC
CASSYKGSLAGYEQYF
>TRBJ1-6|TRBV11-1|TRBD1|NA
TGTGCCAGCAGCGATGGACAGGGTGGGTCACCCCTCCACTTT
CASSDGQGGSPLHF
>TRBJ2-4|TRBV20-1|TRBD2|once
TGCAGTGCTAGTCCCCTAGCGGGAGTTCGGTCCAAAAACATTCAGTACTTC
CSASPLAGVRSKNIQYF
>TRBJ2-1|TRBV6-4|TRBD1|once
TGTGCCAGCAGTGACTCAGGGACAGGGCCGTTAGGTGAGCAGTTCTTC
CASSDSGTGPLGEQFF
>TRBJ1-2|TRBV2|NA|once
TGTGCCAGCAGTACGGGATTAGCAGCTAACTATGGCTACACCTTC
CASSTGLAANYGYTF
>TRBJ1-3|TRBV7-2|TRBD1|few
TGTGCCAGCAGACTTGACAGGGGGCAGGGAAACACCATATATTTT
CASRLDRGQGNTIYF
>TRBJ2-2|TRBV7-9|NA|NA
TGTGCCAGCAGCCCCCAGGCGAACACCGGGGAGCTGTTTTTT
CASSPQANTGELFF
>TRBJ1-4|TRBV15|NA|few
TGTGCCACCAGCAGCAAGTCCCCGACGGGTTCTAATGAAAAACTGTTTTTT
CATSSKSPTGSNEKLFF
>TRBJ2-5|TRBV5-1|TRBD2|NA
TGCGCCAGCAGCCCTGGACTAGCGGGGGCCCAAGAGACCCAGTACTTC
CASSPGLAGAQETQYF
>TRBJ1-5|TRBV12-5|NA|NA
TGTGCTAGTGCCTCTGATCAGCCCCAGCATTTT
CASASDQPQHF
>TRBJ1-6|TRBV5-1|NA|few
TGCGCCAGCAGCTTGGATCGGGTTTCACCCCTCCACTTT
CASSLDRVSPLHF
>TRBJ1-3|TRBV5-1|NA|NA
TGCGCCAGCAGTTACGACAGATTCTCTGGAAACACCATATATTTT
CASSYDRFSGNTIYF
>TRBJ2-3|TRBV6-5|NA|NA
TGTGCCAGCAAGGCTCCGGGTAGCACAGATACGCAGTATTTT
CASKAPGSTDTQYF